These 26 T cell receptor beta chains were all obtained from the same sample, sequenced in a study of OX40 agonist ivuxolimab in advanced cancers. The repertoire was sequenced with immunoSEQ multiplex PCR; TCRdb's copy has only in-frame clones and lacks some. Among approximately 59,000 clones, roughly four fifths were seen once, and the ten largest hold around 0.71%. The source was CD4+ or CD8+ T cells sorted from blood, collected in a trial of the OX40 agonist ivuxolimab. The receptors shown here come from an adult with an advanced solid tumor such as melanoma, head and neck, liver or kidney cancer.

The V gene is TRBV18, the J gene TRBJ2-3; perhaps TRBD1 as D (6 bases). The V gene lost 1 base and the J gene lost 1 base, with 12 bases spanning the gap. This CDR3 comprises 16 residues. The germline gives CDR1 KGHSH, CDR2 LQKENI. The CDR3 DNA is TGTGCCAGCTCACCACTCCCGGCAGGGGGCACAGATACGCAGTATTTT. It translates to CASSPLPAGGTDTQYF.

The chain joins TRBV6-1 to TRBJ1-2; 10 bases map to TRBD1. Germline lookup yields CDR1 MNHNS and CDR2 SASEGT. This CDR3 comprises 15 residues. V dropped 6 bases and J dropped 6; count of bases not matched to a gene: 10. CDR3 region: CASRNRRGTGDGYTF. CDR3 coding DNA: TGTGCCAGCAGGAACCGAAGGGGGACAGGGGATGGCTACACCTTC.

This clone was counted only a few times. The chain combines TRBV7-2 with TRBJ2-3, with 7 bases identical to TRBD1. Germline V gives CDR1 SGHTA, CDR2 FQGNSA. Losses at the gene ends were 3 bases for V and 4 bases for J; bases not matched to a gene: 4. The CDR3 spans 14 residues. CDR3 sequence: CASSFRQGPDTQYF. CDR3 bases: TGTGCCAGCAGCTTTAGACAGGGCCCAGATACGCAGTATTTT.

By frequency in the sample, this clone is medium-sized. V and J are TRBV7-2 and TRBJ2-7, with 11 bases matching TRBD1. Germline CDR1 is SGHTA and CDR2 is FQGNSA. The CDR3 loop spans 16 amino acids. V shed 1 base and J 6 bases; nucleotides not matched to a gene: 8. The CDR3 spells CASSLGRTGGLVEQYF. DNA of the CDR3: TGTGCCAGCAGCTTAGGAAGGACAGGGGGCCTGGTCGAGCAGTACTTC. The complete variable domain, with remaining parts taken from reference TRBV7-2 and TRBJ2-7, reads GAGVSQSPSNKVTEKGKDVELRCDPISGHTALYWYRQSLGQGLEFLIYFQGNSAPDKSGLPSDRFSAERTGGSVSTLTIQRTQQEDSAVYLCASSLGRTGGLVEQYFGPGTRLTVT.

J is TRBJ2-5 and V is TRBV19, with TRBD1 identical over 10 bases. The germline CDR1 and CDR2 sequences are LNHDA and SQIVND (reference sequence). Losses at the gene ends were 4 bases for V and 4 bases for J; bases not matched to a gene: 6. This CDR3 spans 15 amino acids. CDR3: CASSTLGTGVETQYF. Here the CDR3 DNA reads TGTGCCAGTAGTACGTTGGGGACAGGGGTAGAGACCCAGTACTTC.

This clone has a handful of counts. This chain connects TRBV4-1 to TRBJ1-4, with D possibly matching TRBD1 (6 bases). V was clipped by 1 base and J by 7 bases, with 13 bases between them. The CDR3 spans 15 residues. The germline gives CDR1 MGHRA, CDR2 YSYEKL. In nucleotides, the CDR3 is TGCGCCAGCAGCCAAGTTGGGGGGCCAGGTGAAAAACTGTTTTTT. It is translated as CASSQVGGPGEKLFF.

The J gene is TRBJ2-5, the V gene TRBV7-3; D unclear. In germline, CDR1 is SGHTA, CDR2 FQGTGA. The CDR3 runs to 15 residues. V dropped 5 bases and J dropped 4 bases, with 17 bases sitting between them. The CDR3 here is CASSPVTLTVETQYF. The CDR3 DNA reads as TGTGCCAGCAGCCCCGTGACGTTAACGGTAGAGACCCAGTACTTC.

This clone is medium-sized (0.01 to 0.1%) by share. This chain connects TRBV19 to TRBJ1-2, with D perhaps matching TRBD1 (6 bases). Germline loops: CDR1 LNHDA, CDR2 SQIVND (reference sequence). The CDR3 is 14 amino acids. Trimming left V 7 bases short and J 0 bases short, with 12 bases between. The CDR3 coding sequence is TGTGCCAGTACAATGGACAGTTCTAACTATGGCTACACCTTC. This gives the protein CASTMDSSNYGYTF.

This clone was counted a single time. The chain combines TRBV5-8 with TRBJ2-3; D not resolved. The V gene's germline CDR1 is SGHTS and CDR2 YDEGEE. This CDR3 contains 13 residues. The V end lost 0 bases, the J end lost 5 bases, and 7 bases lay between the germline ends. CDR3 nucleotide sequence: TGTGCCAGCAGCTTGGCCCAAGGAGATACGCAGTATTTT. Amino acid sequence: CASSLAQGDTQYF. Full variable domain (missing parts from reference TRBV5-8 and TRBJ2-3): EAGVTQSPTHLIKTRGQQATLRCSPISGHTSVYWYQQALGLGLQFLLWYDEGEERNRGNFPPRFSGRQFPNYSSELNVNALELEDSALYLCASSLAQGDTQYFGPGTRLTVL.

The chain links TRBV7-2 to TRBJ1-3, with a tentative D call TRBD1 (5 bases). V lost 3 bases to trimming and J lost 2 bases, with 8 bases between them. CDR1 and CDR2 from the germline V gene are SGHTA and FQGNSA. The CDR3 contains 14 residues. In nucleotides, the CDR3 is TGTGCCAGCAGCTTGGGGGGTACTGGAAACACCATATATTTT. Translating gives CASSLGGTGNTIYF.

The chain carries TRBV7-3 and TRBJ2-1, with a tentative D call TRBD2 (5 bases). The CDR3 length is 15 residues. Germline values: CDR1 SGHTA, CDR2 FQGTGA. Trimming cost V 1 base and J 9 bases, with 16 bases left between them. This CDR3 is CASSLNGPGGGEQFF. The CDR3 nucleotides read TGTGCCAGCAGCTTAAATGGACCAGGTGGAGGTGAGCAGTTCTTC.

The CDR3 loop reads CASSQAKYSNQPQHF. In DNA, the CDR3 is TGTGCCAGTAGTCAGGCGAAATATAGCAATCAGCCCCAGCATTTT. The chain couples TRBV19 to TRBJ1-5; D is undetermined. The CDR3 is made up of 15 amino acids. CDR1 and CDR2 from the germline V gene are LNHDA and SQIVND (reference sequence). Trimming took 5 bases from V and 0 from J, leaving 11 bases between them.

This clone has only one observation. The rearrangement joins TRBV15 to TRBJ1-1; 7 positions agree with TRBD1. Trimming cost V 2 bases and J 4 bases; bases outside gene matches: 13. The CDR3 has 17 amino acids. Germline V gene lookup returns CDR1 LNHNV and CDR2 YYDKDF (reference sequence). The CDR3 region is CATSRQLRGRFGTEAFF. The CDR3 DNA is TGTGCCACCAGCAGACAGCTGAGGGGGCGCTTCGGCACTGAAGCTTTCTTT.

Within the sample, this clone is medium-sized. The rearrangement joins TRBV5-8 to TRBJ2-7; 9 nucleotides agree with TRBD2. J gave up 7 bases and V 0 bases, and 2 bases lay outside the gene matches. Germline V CDR1 and CDR2: SGHTS, YDEGEE. The CDR3 spans 13 residues. The CDR3 loop reads CASSLVLAGEQYF. As DNA, the CDR3 is TGTGCCAGCAGCTTGGTTCTAGCGGGGGAGCAGTACTTC.

The V call is TRBV6-1, the J call TRBJ2-2; 8 bases match TRBD2. Germline V gene sequence: CDR1 MNHNS, CDR2 SASEGT. This CDR3 has 15 residues. Losses at the gene ends were 1 base for V and 7 bases for J; bases not matched to a gene: 5. CDR3 loop: CASSEVGLVLGELFF. The CDR3 region has the DNA TGTGCCAGCAGTGAAGTGGGACTAGTCCTCGGGGAGCTGTTTTTT.

The genes are TRBV11-2 and TRBJ2-1, with 7 bases lining up with TRBD1. J lost 7 bases, V lost 1 base, and 7 bases had no gene match. From germline, CDR1 is SGHAT and CDR2 FQNNGV. This CDR3 spans 15 amino acids. CDR3 nucleotides: TGTGCCAGCAGCTTAGGACAGGGTATTGGGAATGAGCAGTTCTTC. Its protein is CASSLGQGIGNEQFF.

The chain joins TRBV10-2 to TRBJ1-1, with D perhaps TRBD1 (6 bases). This CDR3 has 12 residues. Trimming took 8 bases from V and 5 from J, leaving 12 bases between them. CDR1 WSHSY and CDR2 SAAADI come from the germline V gene. CDR3 DNA sequence: TGCGCCAGCGCGGGGGCGATGACTGAAGCTTTCTTT. It codes for CASAGAMTEAFF.

This clone was found once. The chain combines TRBV6-1 with TRBJ2-2; 7 bases line up with TRBD1. The germline gives CDR1 MNHNS, CDR2 SASEGT. The CDR3 totals 15 residues. Trimming at V came to 7 bases and at J to 0 bases, leaving 5 bases not matched to a gene. The CDR3 region is CASKGARANTGELFF. CDR3 DNA: TGTGCCAGCAAGGGGGCTAGAGCGAACACCGGGGAGCTGTTTTTT.

V is TRBV19 and J is TRBJ2-5, with no clear D. The germline V gene encodes CDR1 LNHDA and CDR2 SQIVND (reference sequence). The V gene lost 3 bases and the J gene lost 7 bases, with 12 bases spanning the gap. This CDR3 comprises 13 residues. CDR3 sequence: CASSIPGARTQYF. CDR3 sequence (DNA): TGTGCCAGTAGTATCCCAGGTGCAAGGACCCAGTACTTC.

The chain combines TRBV2 with TRBJ2-3, with TRBD1 identical over 9 bases. This CDR3 region has 13 residues. The J segment lost 4 bases and the V segment lost 4 bases, leaving 0 bases of the junction unmatched. Germline assignment: CDR1 SNHLY and CDR2 FYNNEI. The CDR3 is CASSGQGADTQYF. CDR3 nucleotides: TGTGCCAGCAGTGGACAGGGGGCAGATACGCAGTATTTT. Complete variable domain (other parts from reference TRBV2 and TRBJ2-3): EPEVTQTPSHQVTQMGQEVILRCVPISNHLYFYWYRQILGQKVEFLVSFYNNEISEKSEIFDDQFSVERPDGSNFTLKIRSTKLEDSAMYFCASSGQGADTQYFGPGTRLTVL.

This chain links TRBV5-1 with TRBJ2-5; D is possibly TRBD2 (7 bases). CDR3 length equals 15 residues. The V gene lost 2 bases and the J gene lost 3 bases, with 14 bases spanning the gap. In germline, CDR1 is SGHRS, CDR2 YFSETQ. CDR3 protein: CASSLLGGGEETQYF. In DNA form, the CDR3 reads TGCGCCAGCAGCTTACTAGGAGGGGGGGAAGAGACCCAGTACTTC.

In this sample, this clone is medium-sized. The chain recombines TRBV19 with TRBJ2-5, with D hard to call. The V and J ends lost 6 bases and 4 bases respectively, with 18 bases between them. Germline V gene data show CDR1 as LNHDA and CDR2 as SQIVND (reference sequence). The CDR3 covers 15 residues. The CDR3 protein is CASSPSSGGVETQYF. CDR3 DNA sequence: TGTGCCAGTAGCCCTTCGTCGGGTGGGGTAGAGACCCAGTACTTC.

The V call is TRBV5-6, the J call TRBJ1-1; TRBD1 might be the D (5 bases). V lost 1 base, J lost 14 bases, and 18 bases lay in between. This CDR3 is built from 13 residues. Germline V lookup: CDR1 SGHDT, CDR2 YYEEEE. CDR3 region: CASSLYLGGGGFF. In DNA form, the CDR3 reads TGTGCCAGCAGCTTGTACCTCGGCGGGGGAGGGTTCTTT.

The rearrangement uses TRBV5-6 and TRBJ1-2, with D maybe TRBD1 (5 bases). V gave up 0 bases and J gave up 7 bases, with 19 bases separating them. CDR1 is SGHDT and CDR2 is YYEEEE in the germline V gene. This CDR3 comprises 16 residues. The DNA of the CDR3 is TGTGCCAGCAGCTTGGATGTGGACGGGGCTCGGGCTGGCTACACCTTC. Its translation is CASSLDVDGARAGYTF.

This sequence joins TRBV7-9 and TRBJ2-4, with 12 nucleotides matching TRBD2. V shed 1 base, J shed 1 base, and the junction held 8 bases outside the gene matches. The CDR3 is 19 amino acids. Germline V gene data show CDR1 as SEHNR and CDR2 as FQNEAQ (reference sequence). CDR3 coding DNA: TGTGCCAGCAGCTTAGTTGCTAGCGGGGGGGCCTCGGCCAAAAACATTCAGTACTTC. This codes for CASSLVASGGASAKNIQYF. Full variable domain (remainder filled in from reference TRBV7-9 and TRBJ2-4): DTGVSQNPRHKITKRGQNVTFRCDPISEHNRLYWYRQTLGQGPEFLTYFQNEAQLEKSRLLSDRFSAERPKGSFSTLEIQRTEQGDSAMYLCASSLVASGGASAKNIQYFGAGTRLSVL.

The chain recombines TRBV7-9 with TRBJ1-1; D gene ambiguous. Deletions cut 2 bases from V and 7 bases from J, with 8 bases between. Germline lookup yields CDR1 SEHNR and CDR2 FQNEAQ (reference sequence). The CDR3 is made up of 12 amino acids. The CDR3: CASSLLLHEAFF. The CDR3 bases are TGTGCCAGCAGCTTACTACTACATGAAGCTTTCTTT.